These 9 T cell receptor beta chains were all obtained from the same sample, sequenced in a study of T cell changes during pregnancy in multiple sclerosis. The data were produced by immunoSEQ multiplex PCR, yet TCRdb's version contains in-frame clones alone and is incomplete. The sample lists tens of thousands of clones; more than 85% were seen once. The sample in question was peripheral blood, obtained before pregnancy. These receptors originate from a female donor with multiple sclerosis, enrolled in a pregnancy study.

V and J are TRBV5-1 and TRBJ2-2, with 8 bases that match TRBD2. The CDR3 totals 17 residues. V lost 3 bases, J lost 7 bases, and 14 bases stayed unmatched. The germline V gene encodes CDR1 SGHRS and CDR2 YFSETQ. The CDR3 spells CASSWTGGGPFLGELFF. The CDR3 bases are TGCGCCAGCAGCTGGACGGGCGGGGGGCCGTTTCTCGGGGAGCTGTTTTTT.

V and J are TRBV7-3 and TRBJ1-2; D ambiguous. Germline CDR1 reads SGHTA; CDR2 reads FQGTGA. With 0 bases removed from V and 7 bases from J, the gap between germline ends came to 9 bases. The CDR3 loop spans 13 amino acids. The CDR3 DNA reads as TGTGCCAGCAGCTTAACGTCGCAGGCTGGCTACACCTTC. Protein product: CASSLTSQAGYTF.

This sequence joins TRBV15 and TRBJ2-7; no reliable D call. Looked up from germline, CDR1 is LNHNV and CDR2 is YYDKDF (reference sequence). Deletions cut 1 base from V and 0 bases from J, with 16 bases between. This CDR3 is 17 amino acids long. The CDR3 nucleotides read TGTGCCACCAGCAGAGTCGTTGGCGGCGGATCCTCCTACGAGCAGTACTTC. It encodes CATSRVVGGGSSYEQYF.

The genes are TRBV29-1 and TRBJ2-3; 8 nucleotides match TRBD1. V trimming: 6 bases; J trimming: 4 bases; junction bases outside the gene matches: 3. Per germline, CDR1 SQVTM and CDR2 ANQGSEA. The CDR3 spans 12 residues. The chain's CDR3 is CSVETGADTQYF. In DNA, the CDR3 is TGCAGCGTAGAGACAGGGGCAGATACGCAGTATTTT.

The chain recombines TRBV4-1 with TRBJ2-1; tentative D call: TRBD2 (6 bases). V gave up 0 bases and J gave up 1 base, with 7 bases separating them. This CDR3 spans 15 amino acids. Germline CDR1 is MGHRA and CDR2 is YSYEKL. CDR3 bases: TGCGCCAGCAGCCAAGAGGGGGGATCCTACAATGAGCAGTTCTTC. Translation gives CASSQEGGSYNEQFF.

This rearrangement joins TRBV14 to TRBJ2-1, with 9 positions matching TRBD2. Germline assignment: CDR1 SGHDN and CDR2 FVKESK. V shed 4 bases and J 7 bases; nucleotides not matched to a gene: 8. The CDR3 extends over 15 amino acids. The CDR3 here is CASSPRTSAGNEQFF. The DNA of the CDR3 is TGTGCCAGCAGCCCCCGGACTAGCGCTGGAAATGAGCAGTTCTTC. Using reference TRBV14 and TRBJ2-1 for the parts outside the CDR3, the full variable domain is EAGVTQFPSHSVIEKGQTVTLRCDPISGHDNLYWYRRVMGKEIKFLLHFVKESKQDESGMPNNRFLAERTGGTYSTLKVQPAELEDSGVYFCASSPRTSAGNEQFFGPGTRLTVL.

The chain joins TRBV7-9 to TRBJ2-7; 7 bases are shared with TRBD2. Germline V gene lookup returns CDR1 SEHNR and CDR2 FQNEAQ (reference sequence). V shed 1 base, J shed 2 bases, and the junction held 5 bases outside the gene matches. This CDR3 has 15 residues. CDR3 in amino acids: CASSLERGLAYEQYF. The CDR3 nucleotides are TGTGCCAGCAGCTTAGAGCGGGGTCTCGCCTACGAGCAGTACTTC.

J is TRBJ1-2 and V is TRBV18, with unresolved D. This CDR3 is built from 14 residues. Per germline, CDR1 KGHSH and CDR2 LQKENI. The V end lost 3 bases, the J end lost 2 bases, and 10 bases lay between the germline ends. This CDR3 is CASSPREVNYGYTF. The CDR3 DNA reads as TGTGCCAGCTCACCGAGGGAAGTCAACTATGGCTACACCTTC.

This clone was counted a single time. The chain couples TRBV6-4 to TRBJ1-2, with D possibly matching TRBD1 (5 bases). The ends were cut back, 5 bases at V and 4 bases at J, with 17 bases in the middle. Germline CDR1 and CDR2: MRHNA and SNTAGT. The CDR3 spans 15 residues. CDR3 DNA: TGTGCCAGCAGTTCCAACGGCGGGGGGACCTATGGCTACACCTTC. This gives the protein CASSSNGGGTYGYTF.